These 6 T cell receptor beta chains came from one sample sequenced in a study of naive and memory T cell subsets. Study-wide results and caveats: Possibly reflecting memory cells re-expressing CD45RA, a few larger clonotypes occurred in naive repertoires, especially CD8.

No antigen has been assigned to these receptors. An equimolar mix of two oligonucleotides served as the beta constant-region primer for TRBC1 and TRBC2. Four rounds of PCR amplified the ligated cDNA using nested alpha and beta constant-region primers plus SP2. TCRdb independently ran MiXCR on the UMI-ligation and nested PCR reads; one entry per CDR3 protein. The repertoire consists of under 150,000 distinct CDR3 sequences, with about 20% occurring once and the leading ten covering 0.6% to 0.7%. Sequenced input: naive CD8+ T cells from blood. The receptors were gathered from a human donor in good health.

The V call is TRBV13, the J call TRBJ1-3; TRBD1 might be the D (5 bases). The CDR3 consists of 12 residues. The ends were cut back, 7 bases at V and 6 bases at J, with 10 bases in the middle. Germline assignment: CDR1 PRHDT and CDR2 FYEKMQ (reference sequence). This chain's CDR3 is CASTEGLNTIYF. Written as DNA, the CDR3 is TGTGCCAGCACAGAGGGGCTAAACACCATATATTTT.

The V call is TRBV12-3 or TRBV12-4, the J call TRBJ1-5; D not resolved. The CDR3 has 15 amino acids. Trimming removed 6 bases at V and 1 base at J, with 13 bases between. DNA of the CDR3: TGTGCCAGCAGCCTCATGAGACGGAGCAATCAGCCCCAGCATTTT. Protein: CASSLMRRSNQPQHF.

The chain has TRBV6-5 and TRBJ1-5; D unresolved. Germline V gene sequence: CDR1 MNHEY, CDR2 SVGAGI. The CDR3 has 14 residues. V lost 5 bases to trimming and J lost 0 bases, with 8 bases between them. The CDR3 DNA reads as TGTGCCAGCAGTAATAAAAATAGCAATCAGCCCCAGCATTTT. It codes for CASSNKNSNQPQHF.

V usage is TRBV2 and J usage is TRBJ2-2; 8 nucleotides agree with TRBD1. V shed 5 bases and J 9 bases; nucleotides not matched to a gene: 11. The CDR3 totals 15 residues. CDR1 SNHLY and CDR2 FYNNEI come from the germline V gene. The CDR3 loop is CASSFTGTGGWELFF. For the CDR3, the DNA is TGTGCCAGCAGTTTTACCGGGACAGGCGGTTGGGAGCTGTTTTTT.

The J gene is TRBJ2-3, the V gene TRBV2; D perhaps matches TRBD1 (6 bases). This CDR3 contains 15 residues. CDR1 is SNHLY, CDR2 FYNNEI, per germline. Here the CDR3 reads CADTGPLRPTDTQYF. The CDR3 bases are TGTGCGGACACAGGGCCTCTACGACCCACAGATACGCAGTATTTT.

The CDR3 reads CASSLLGGTPYEQYF. As DNA, the CDR3 is TGCGCCAGCAGCCTCTTGGGCGGGACCCCCTACGAGCAGTACTTC. This chain links TRBV5-1 with TRBJ2-7, with D possibly being TRBD2 (6 bases). The CDR3 is made up of 15 amino acids. The V and J ends lost 4 bases and 2 bases respectively, with 16 bases between them. Germline CDR1 SGHRS, CDR2 YFSETQ.